This TCR beta chain was retrieved from a study of T cell responses to AZD1222 COVID-19 vaccine. Findings of the study overall: A mostly white British donor set with more females was recruited, and clonal diversity was possibly underestimated. Across the whole spike, CD4 TCRs peaked at regions 160-218 and 743-854. Of the AZD1222 recipients, only five or six were seropositive at baseline.

Measured with immunoSEQ multiplex PCR; TCRdb has only the in-frame clones, and not every one. The data contain 65,000 to 100,000 clones, 75% to 95% of them singletons. Second-dose recipients at about 4 or about 12 weeks were treated as one pooled group. This CDR3 has 13 residues. The V and J ends lost 7 bases and 0 bases respectively, with 7 bases between them. The germline V gene has CDR1 SQVTM and CDR2 ANQGSEA. Concerning this clone: What it binds is unknown.

This specimen was peripheral blood, taken 28 days after the second AZD1222 dose. This sequence was found in an adult who received the AZD1222 COVID-19 vaccine. This chain joins TRBV29-1 and TRBJ2-6; no definite D call. The CDR3 DNA is TGCAGCGCCTCAACCTCTGGGGCCAACGTCCTGACTTTC. It translates to CSASTSGANVLTF.